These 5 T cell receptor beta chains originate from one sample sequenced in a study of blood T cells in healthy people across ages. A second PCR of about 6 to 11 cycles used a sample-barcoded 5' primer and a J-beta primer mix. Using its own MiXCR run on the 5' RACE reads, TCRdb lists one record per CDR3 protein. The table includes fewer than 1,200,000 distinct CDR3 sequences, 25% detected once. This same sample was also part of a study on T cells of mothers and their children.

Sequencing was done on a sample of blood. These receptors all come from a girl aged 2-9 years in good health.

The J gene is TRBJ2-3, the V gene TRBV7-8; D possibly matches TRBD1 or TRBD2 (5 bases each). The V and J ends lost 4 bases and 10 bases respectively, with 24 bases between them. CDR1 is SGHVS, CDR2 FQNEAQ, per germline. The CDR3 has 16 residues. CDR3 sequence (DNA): TGTGCCAGCAGCTCAGAGTCCGGGACGTTTTTTAATGCGCAGTATTTT. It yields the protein CASSSESGTFFNAQYF.

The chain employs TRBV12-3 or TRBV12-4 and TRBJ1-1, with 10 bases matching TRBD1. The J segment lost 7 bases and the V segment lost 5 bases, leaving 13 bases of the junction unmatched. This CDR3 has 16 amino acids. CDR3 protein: CASSGQGERGTGEAFF. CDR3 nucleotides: TGTGCCAGCAGTGGACAGGGGGAACGGGGTACGGGTGAAGCTTTCTTT.

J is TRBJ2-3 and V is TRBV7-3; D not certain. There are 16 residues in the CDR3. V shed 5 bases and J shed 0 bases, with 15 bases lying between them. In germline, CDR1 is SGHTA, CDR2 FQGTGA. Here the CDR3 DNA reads TGTGCCAGCAGCCGGGTGTCTACCTCTAGCACAGATACGCAGTATTTT. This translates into CASSRVSTSSTDTQYF.

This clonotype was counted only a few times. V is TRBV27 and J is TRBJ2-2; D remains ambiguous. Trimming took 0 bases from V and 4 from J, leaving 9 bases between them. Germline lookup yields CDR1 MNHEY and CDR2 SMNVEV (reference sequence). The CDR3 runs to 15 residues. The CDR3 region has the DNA TGTGCCAGCAGTTTATCTCCCTACCTCACCGGGGAGCTGTTTTTT. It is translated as CASSLSPYLTGELFF.

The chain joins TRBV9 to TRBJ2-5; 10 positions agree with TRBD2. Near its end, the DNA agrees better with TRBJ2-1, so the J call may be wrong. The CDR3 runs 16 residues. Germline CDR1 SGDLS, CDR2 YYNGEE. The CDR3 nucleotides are TGTGCCAGCAGCGTAGGCCCTAGCGGGAGCCCCAATGAGCAGTTCTTC. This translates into CASSVGPSGSPNEQFF.